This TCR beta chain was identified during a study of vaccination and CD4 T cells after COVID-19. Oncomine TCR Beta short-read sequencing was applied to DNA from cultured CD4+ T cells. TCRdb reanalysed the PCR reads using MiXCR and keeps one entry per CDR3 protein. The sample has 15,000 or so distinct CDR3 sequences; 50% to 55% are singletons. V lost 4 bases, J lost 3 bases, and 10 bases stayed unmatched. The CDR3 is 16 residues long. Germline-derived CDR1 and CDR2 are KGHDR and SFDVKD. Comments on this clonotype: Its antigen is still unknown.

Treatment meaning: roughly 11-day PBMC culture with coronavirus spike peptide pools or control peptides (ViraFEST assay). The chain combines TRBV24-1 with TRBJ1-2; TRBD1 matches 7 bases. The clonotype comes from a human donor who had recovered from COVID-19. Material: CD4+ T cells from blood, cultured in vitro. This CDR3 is CATSDGLGQLDYGYTF. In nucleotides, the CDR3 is TGTGCCACCAGTGACGGGCTGGGACAGTTGGACTATGGCTACACCTTC.